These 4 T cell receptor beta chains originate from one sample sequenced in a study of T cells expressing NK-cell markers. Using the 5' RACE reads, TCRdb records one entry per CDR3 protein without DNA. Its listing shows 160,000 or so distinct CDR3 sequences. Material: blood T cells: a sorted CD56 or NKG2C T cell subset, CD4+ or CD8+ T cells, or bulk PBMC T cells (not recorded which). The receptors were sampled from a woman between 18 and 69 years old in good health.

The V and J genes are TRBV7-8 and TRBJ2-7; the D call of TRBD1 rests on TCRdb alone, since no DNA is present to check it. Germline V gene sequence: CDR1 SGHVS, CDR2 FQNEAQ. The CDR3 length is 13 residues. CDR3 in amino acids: CASSSQSGAGQYF.

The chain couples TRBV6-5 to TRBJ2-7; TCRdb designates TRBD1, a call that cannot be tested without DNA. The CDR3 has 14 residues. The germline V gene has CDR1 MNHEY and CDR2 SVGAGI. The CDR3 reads CASRPQGPSYEQYF.

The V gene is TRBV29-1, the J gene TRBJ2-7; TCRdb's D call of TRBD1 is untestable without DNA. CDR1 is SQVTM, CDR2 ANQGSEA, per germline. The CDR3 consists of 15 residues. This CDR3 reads CSVLKGYGVTYEQYF.

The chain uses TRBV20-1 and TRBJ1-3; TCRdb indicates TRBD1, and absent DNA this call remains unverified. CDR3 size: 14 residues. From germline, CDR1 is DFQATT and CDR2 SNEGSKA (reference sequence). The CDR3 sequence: CSAVDRRSGNTIYF.